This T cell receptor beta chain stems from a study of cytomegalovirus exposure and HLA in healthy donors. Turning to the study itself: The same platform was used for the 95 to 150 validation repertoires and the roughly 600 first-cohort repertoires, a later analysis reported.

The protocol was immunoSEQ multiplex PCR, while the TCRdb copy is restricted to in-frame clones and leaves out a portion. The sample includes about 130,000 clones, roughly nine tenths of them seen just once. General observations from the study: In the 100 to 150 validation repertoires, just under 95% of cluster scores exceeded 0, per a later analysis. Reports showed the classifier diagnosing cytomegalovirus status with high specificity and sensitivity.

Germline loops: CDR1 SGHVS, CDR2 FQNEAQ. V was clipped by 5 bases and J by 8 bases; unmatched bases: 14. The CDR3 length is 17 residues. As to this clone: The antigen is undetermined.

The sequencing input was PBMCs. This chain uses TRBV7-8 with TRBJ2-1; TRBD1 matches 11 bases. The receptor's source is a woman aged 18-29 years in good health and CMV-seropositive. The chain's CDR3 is CASSPRTGGAYIDEQFF. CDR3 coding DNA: TGTGCCAGCAGCCCTCGGACAGGGGGCGCGTATATCGATGAGCAGTTCTTC.